This entry lists 5 T cell receptor beta chains sequenced from one sample in a study of CD8 T cells in Susac syndrome (dated by TCRdb to about 2019). Libraries were built with the immunoSEQ multiplex PCR assay. RNA was extracted with the RNeasy kit and about 0.5 to 1 ug was reverse transcribed using random hexamers. The public sequencing data were trimmed at Q25 with fastp and processed into clonotypes with MiXCR by TCRdb, which kept only in-frame beta chains. Entries are consolidated by CDR3 protein sequence, retaining the most common genes and DNA. The sample includes 90,000 to 150,000 distinct CDR3 sequences, with approximately 93% observed a single time. Roughly 0.088% of the sample belongs to the ten largest clones. Sequences were obtained from CD4+ T cells from PBMCs. The receptors originated from a human donor with multiple sclerosis.

The V and J genes are TRBV29-1 and TRBJ1-1; tentative D call: TRBD1 (6 bases). This CDR3 comprises 13 residues. The germline CDR1 and CDR2 sequences are SQVTM and ANQGSEA. Trimming shortened V by 6 bases and J by 5 bases, and 16 bases separated the two germline ends. This chain's CDR3 is CSVSGAPGTEAFF. In nucleotides, the CDR3 is TGCAGCGTCTCAGGGGCCCCGGGGACTGAAGCTTTCTTT.

The genes are TRBV20-1 and TRBJ2-5; D is possibly TRBD1 or TRBD2 (5 bases each). Per germline, CDR1 DFQATT and CDR2 SNEGSKA (reference sequence). This CDR3 spans 13 amino acids. V lost 2 bases and J 4 bases, leaving 11 bases between the germline ends. The CDR3 region is CSARPSGRETQYF. CDR3 in DNA: TGCAGTGCTAGACCGTCGGGGCGAGAGACCCAGTACTTC.

The chain combines TRBV7-2 with TRBJ1-1; no definite D call. The CDR3 has 15 amino acids. Germline values: CDR1 SGHTA, CDR2 FQGNSA. V lost 5 bases and J lost 4, with 17 bases in between. The CDR3 protein is CASSAALGAGTEAFF. The CDR3 nucleotides are TGTGCCAGCAGCGCCGCTTTGGGCGCAGGCACTGAAGCTTTCTTT.

This rearrangement joins TRBV5-1 to TRBJ1-6; 7 nucleotides line up with TRBD1. This CDR3 is 15 amino acids long. Trimming cost V 4 bases and J 5 bases; bases outside gene matches: 6. Per the germline V gene, CDR1 is SGHRS and CDR2 is YFSETQ. The CDR3 DNA is TGCGCCAGCAGCACGGGACAGACCAATAATTCACCCCTCCACTTT. It is translated as CASSTGQTNNSPLHF.

The sample holds a few counts of this clonotype. V is TRBV7-9 and J is TRBJ1-1; D gene ambiguous. Deletions cut 2 bases from V and 5 bases from J, with 3 bases between. CDR3 size: 11 residues. The germline CDR1 and CDR2 sequences are SEHNR and FQNEAQ (reference sequence). The CDR3 sequence is CASSLITEAFF. The CDR3 DNA sequence: TGTGCCAGCAGCTTAATAACTGAAGCTTTCTTT.